One and the same sample provided the 16 T cell receptor beta chains below, sequenced in a study of OX40 agonist ivuxolimab in advanced cancers. Generated by immunoSEQ multiplex PCR, the TCRdb table keeps only in-frame clones and is missing some. The sample contains 65,000 to 80,000 clones, roughly 84% of which appear only once. Sequences were derived from CD4+ or CD8+ T cells sorted from blood, sampled in a trial of the OX40 agonist ivuxolimab. These receptors were collected from an adult with an advanced solid tumor such as melanoma, head and neck, liver or kidney cancer.

CDR3 nucleotides: TGTGCCAGCAGCAAGCGGGAGGGCGGTGATACGCAGTATTTT. Its translation: CASSKREGGDTQYF. The V and J genes are TRBV7-2 and TRBJ2-3; 10 nucleotides align to TRBD2. There are 14 residues in the CDR3. Germline CDR1 SGHTA, CDR2 FQGNSA. The junction had 5 bases not matched to a gene; V was cut back by 5 bases and J by 6 bases.

Here the CDR3 reads CAISNGLAGETGVTDTQYF. The CDR3, as DNA: TGTGCCATCAGTAATGGACTAGCGGGAGAGACTGGGGTCACAGATACGCAGTATTTT. This chain links TRBV10-3 with TRBJ2-3, with TRBD2 matching over 13 bases. The V segment lost 5 bases and the J segment 2 bases; nucleotides outside the gene matches: 13. Germline values: CDR1 ENHRY, CDR2 SYGVKD. The CDR3 extends over 19 amino acids.

The rearrangement joins TRBV4-2 to TRBJ2-7; the D gene is possibly TRBD2 (6 bases). Germline V CDR1 and CDR2: LGHNA, YNFKEQ. V was cut by 0 bases and J by 1 base, with 10 bases left in between. The CDR3 is 15 amino acids. The DNA of the CDR3 is TGTGCCAGCAGCCAAGATCGGCGGGGTTCCTACGAGCAGTACTTC. It specifies CASSQDRRGSYEQYF.

The chain is built from TRBV11-2 and TRBJ2-5, with unresolved D. This CDR3 has 13 amino acids. Germline V lookup: CDR1 SGHAT, CDR2 FQNNGV. Deletions cut 0 bases from V and 2 bases from J, with 4 bases between. CDR3 protein: CASSLEWQETQYF. CDR3 DNA: TGTGCCAGCAGCTTAGAGTGGCAAGAGACCCAGTACTTC.

The genes are TRBV11-3 and TRBJ2-7; TRBD2 agrees at 7 bases. The CDR3 is made up of 16 amino acids. Unmatched junction bases numbered 11, after V lost 5 bases and J lost 1 base. Germline-derived CDR1 and CDR2 are SGHNT and YENEEA. In nucleotides, the CDR3 is TGTGCCAGCAGCCCCCCAATAGCGGGTCTTTCCTACGAGCAGTACTTC. This sequence encodes CASSPPIAGLSYEQYF.

The gene calls are TRBV7-8 and TRBJ2-3, with D uncertain. This CDR3 is 14 amino acids long. The V and J ends lost 1 base and 4 bases respectively, with 9 bases between them. Per germline, CDR1 SGHVS and CDR2 FQNEAQ. Here the CDR3 reads CASSLEPYPDTQYF. CDR3 sequence (DNA): TGTGCCAGCAGCTTAGAGCCGTACCCAGATACGCAGTATTTT.

The V gene is TRBV18, the J gene TRBJ1-1; TRBD1 agrees at 9 bases. The CDR3 is 15 amino acids. With 3 bases clipped from V and 1 base from J, the junction kept 3 bases outside the gene matches. Germline V gives CDR1 KGHSH, CDR2 LQKENI. In DNA, the CDR3 is TGTGCCAGCTCACCGAACAGGGGGCCGAACACTGAAGCTTTCTTT. Its translation: CASSPNRGPNTEAFF.

This clone was counted a single time. V gene TRBV7-9 combines with J gene TRBJ2-7; 7 bases match TRBD2. The CDR3 runs 15 residues. The V gene end was trimmed by 5 bases and the J gene end by 2 bases; junction bases not matched to a gene: 9. CDR1 SEHNR and CDR2 FQNEAQ come from the germline V gene (reference sequence). The CDR3 DNA reads as TGTGCCAGCAGCCCTCGGGCTAGCGGCACCTACGAGCAGTACTTC. Translation: CASSPRASGTYEQYF.

This chain links TRBV4-1 with TRBJ2-3, with D perhaps matching TRBD2 (6 bases). This CDR3 is 18 amino acids long. Germline assignment: CDR1 MGHRA and CDR2 YSYEKL. V lost 3 bases and J lost 1, with 20 bases in between. The CDR3 reads CASSHLPTPGLRTDTQYF. The CDR3, as DNA: TGCGCCAGCAGCCACCTACCAACACCGGGACTCCGCACAGATACGCAGTATTTT.

This rearrangement joins TRBV29-1 to TRBJ2-3; D is uncertain. V lost 5 bases, J lost 0 bases, and 9 bases lay in between. The CDR3 extends over 13 amino acids. Germline values: CDR1 SQVTM, CDR2 ANQGSEA. CDR3 nucleotides: TGCAGCGTTTCAAGGTCGAGCACAGATACGCAGTATTTT. Its protein product is CSVSRSSTDTQYF.

J is TRBJ1-1 and V is TRBV29-1; 9 bases align to TRBD1. J was trimmed by 11 bases and V by 4 bases; bases with no gene match: 11. The CDR3 consists of 13 residues. Germline V lookup: CDR1 SQVTM, CDR2 ANQGSEA. The chain's CDR3 is CSVGGQGGEKAFF. The CDR3 DNA is TGCAGCGTTGGGGGACAGGGAGGCGAAAAGGCTTTCTTT.

J is TRBJ2-1 and V is TRBV4-2, with 8 positions matching TRBD2. Germline assignment: CDR1 LGHNA and CDR2 YNFKEQ. The CDR3 totals 17 residues. V dropped 3 bases and J dropped 0; count of bases not matched to a gene: 7. The CDR3 loop reads CASSQETSASSYNEQFF. The CDR3 DNA is TGTGCCAGCAGCCAGGAGACTAGCGCTAGCTCCTACAATGAGCAGTTCTTC.

This chain joins TRBV6-5 and TRBJ2-7; D might be TRBD2 (5 bases). The CDR3 has 13 amino acids. V was cut by 8 bases and J by 7 bases, with 18 bases left in between. Per germline, CDR1 MNHEY and CDR2 SVGAGI. The CDR3 region is CASLRGPTGEQYF. The CDR3 bases are TGTGCCAGCCTGCGCGGCCCTACGGGGGAGCAGTACTTC.

The chain uses TRBV29-1 and TRBJ2-7; TRBD1 agrees at 9 bases. The ends lost 6 bases at V and 5 bases at J; junction bases unmatched: 17. The CDR3 is made up of 16 amino acids. CDR1 is SQVTM, CDR2 ANQGSEA, per germline. CDR3: CSVGGPQGALSDEQYF. The CDR3, as DNA: TGCAGCGTGGGGGGGCCACAGGGGGCACTTTCCGACGAGCAGTACTTC.

The chain employs TRBV4-2 and TRBJ2-1; 7 positions agree with TRBD2. V lost 4 bases and J lost 7; bases outside the gene matches: 19. The CDR3 length is 18 residues. Per the germline V gene, CDR1 is LGHNA and CDR2 is YNFKEQ. CDR3 DNA sequence: TGTGCCAGCAGCCCGAGGGCAGGGAGGGCCGTAGTTGAGAATGAGCAGTTCTTC. It translates to CASSPRAGRAVVENEQFF.

This clone turned up a few times. The chain joins TRBV6-5 to TRBJ1-5; 7 bases fit TRBD1. Germline V gene lookup returns CDR1 MNHEY and CDR2 SVGAGI. This CDR3 region has 13 residues. The J segment lost 10 bases and the V segment lost 4 bases, leaving 7 bases of the junction unmatched. As DNA, the CDR3 is TGTGCCAGCAGTTCCAACCGGGACAGTCCCCAGCATTTT. Protein: CASSSNRDSPQHF.